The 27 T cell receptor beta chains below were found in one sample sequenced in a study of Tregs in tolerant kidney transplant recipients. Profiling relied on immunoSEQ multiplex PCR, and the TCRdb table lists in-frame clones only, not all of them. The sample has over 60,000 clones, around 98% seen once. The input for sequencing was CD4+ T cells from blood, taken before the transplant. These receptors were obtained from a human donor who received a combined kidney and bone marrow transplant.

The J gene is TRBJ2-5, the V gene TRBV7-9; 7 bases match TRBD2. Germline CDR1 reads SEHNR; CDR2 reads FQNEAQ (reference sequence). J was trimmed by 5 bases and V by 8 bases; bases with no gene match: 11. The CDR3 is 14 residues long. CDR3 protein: CASGGRGSGETQYF. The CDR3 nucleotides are TGTGCCAGCGGGGGTCGCGGGAGCGGGGAGACCCAGTACTTC.

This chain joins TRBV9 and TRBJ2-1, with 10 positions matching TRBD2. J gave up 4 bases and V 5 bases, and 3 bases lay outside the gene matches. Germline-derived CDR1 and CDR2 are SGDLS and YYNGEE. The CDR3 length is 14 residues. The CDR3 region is CASSASGGYNEQFF. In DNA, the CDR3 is TGTGCCAGCAGTGCTAGCGGGGGTTACAATGAGCAGTTCTTC.

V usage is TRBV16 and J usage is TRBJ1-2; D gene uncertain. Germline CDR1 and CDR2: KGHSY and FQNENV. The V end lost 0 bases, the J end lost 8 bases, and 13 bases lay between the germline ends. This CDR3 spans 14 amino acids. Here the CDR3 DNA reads TGTGCCAGCAGCCAATCGGGCGAGCCGGGGGGCTACACCTTC. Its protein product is CASSQSGEPGGYTF.

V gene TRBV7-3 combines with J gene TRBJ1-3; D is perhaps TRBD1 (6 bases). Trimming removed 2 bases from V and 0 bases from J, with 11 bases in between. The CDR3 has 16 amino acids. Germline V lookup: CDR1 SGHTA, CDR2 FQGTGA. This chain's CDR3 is CASSLVGGNSGNTIYF. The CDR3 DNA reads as TGTGCCAGCAGCTTAGTAGGGGGTAACTCTGGAAACACCATATATTTT. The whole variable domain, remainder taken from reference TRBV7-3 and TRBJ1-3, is GAGVSQTPSNKVTEKGKYVELRCDPISGHTALYWYRQSLGQGPEFLIYFQGTGAADDSGLPNDRFFAVRPEGSVSTLKIQRTERGDSAVYLCASSLVGGNSGNTIYFGEGSWLTVV.

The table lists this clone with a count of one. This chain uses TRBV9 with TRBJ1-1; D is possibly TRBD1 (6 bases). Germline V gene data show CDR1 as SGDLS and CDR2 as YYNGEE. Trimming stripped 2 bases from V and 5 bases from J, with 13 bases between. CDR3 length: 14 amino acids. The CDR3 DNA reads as TGTGCCAGCAGCGTCCTGACAGGCCCAACTGAAGCTTTCTTT. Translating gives CASSVLTGPTEAFF. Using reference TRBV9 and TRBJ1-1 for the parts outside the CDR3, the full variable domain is DSGVTQTPKHLITATGQRVTLRCSPRSGDLSVYWYQQSLDQGLQFLIQYYNGEERAKGNILERFSAQQFPDLHSELNLSSLELGDSALYFCASSVLTGPTEAFFGQGTRLTVV.

The CDR3 DNA is TGTGCCAGCAGCTTATCCCTGTCTAATGAAAAACTGTTTTTT. Its protein is CASSLSLSNEKLFF. The chain employs TRBV7-8 and TRBJ1-4; no reliable D call. The germline gives CDR1 SGHVS, CDR2 FQNEAQ. The V gene lost 2 bases and the J gene lost 3 bases, with 7 bases spanning the gap. The CDR3 loop spans 14 amino acids.

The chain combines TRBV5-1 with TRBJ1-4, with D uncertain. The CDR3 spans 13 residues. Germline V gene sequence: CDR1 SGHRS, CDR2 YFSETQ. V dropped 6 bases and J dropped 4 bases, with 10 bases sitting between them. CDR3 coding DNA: TGCGCCAGCAAACCTACTAATAATGAAAAACTGTTTTTT. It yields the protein CASKPTNNEKLFF.

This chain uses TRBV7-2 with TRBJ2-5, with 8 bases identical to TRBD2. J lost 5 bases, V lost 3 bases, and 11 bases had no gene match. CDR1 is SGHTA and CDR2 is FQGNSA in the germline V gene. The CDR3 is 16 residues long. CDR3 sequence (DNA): TGTGCCAGCAGCTTGGGTGGAAGCGGGAGTTGGGAGACCCAGTACTTC. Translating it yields CASSLGGSGSWETQYF.

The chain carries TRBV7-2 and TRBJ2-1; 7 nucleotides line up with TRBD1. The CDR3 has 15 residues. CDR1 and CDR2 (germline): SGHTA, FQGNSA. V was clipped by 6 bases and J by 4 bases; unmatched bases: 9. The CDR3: CASSSSGTDYNEQFF. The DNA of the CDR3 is TGTGCCAGCAGTTCATCCGGGACAGATTACAATGAGCAGTTCTTC.

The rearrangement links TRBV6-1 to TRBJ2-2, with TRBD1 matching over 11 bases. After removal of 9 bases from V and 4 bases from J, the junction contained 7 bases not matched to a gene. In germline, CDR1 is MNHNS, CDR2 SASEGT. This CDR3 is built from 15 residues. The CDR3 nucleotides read TGTGCCAGTAGAGGACAGGGGGCAGCCACCGGGGAGCTGTTTTTT. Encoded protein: CASRGQGAATGELFF.

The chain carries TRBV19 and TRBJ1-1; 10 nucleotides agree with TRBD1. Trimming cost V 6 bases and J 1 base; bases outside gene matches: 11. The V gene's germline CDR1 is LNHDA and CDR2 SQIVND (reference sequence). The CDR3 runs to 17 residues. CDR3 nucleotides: TGTGCCAGTAGCCCGGGGACAGGGGTAAGGGGGAACACTGAAGCTTTCTTT. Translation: CASSPGTGVRGNTEAFF.

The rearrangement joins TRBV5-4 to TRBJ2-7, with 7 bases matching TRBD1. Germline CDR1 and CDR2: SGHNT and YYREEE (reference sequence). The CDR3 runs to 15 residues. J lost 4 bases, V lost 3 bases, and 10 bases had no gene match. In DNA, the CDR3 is TGTGCCAGCAGCTATACCCTTGCAGGGGGTTACGAGCAGTACTTC. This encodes CASSYTLAGGYEQYF.

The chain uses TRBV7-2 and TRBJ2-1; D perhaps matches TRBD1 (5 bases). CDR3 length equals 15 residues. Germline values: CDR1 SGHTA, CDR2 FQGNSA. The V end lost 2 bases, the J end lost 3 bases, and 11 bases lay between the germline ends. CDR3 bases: TGTGCCAGCAGCTTATTAGGGGATTACTACAATGAGCAGTTCTTC. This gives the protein CASSLLGDYYNEQFF.

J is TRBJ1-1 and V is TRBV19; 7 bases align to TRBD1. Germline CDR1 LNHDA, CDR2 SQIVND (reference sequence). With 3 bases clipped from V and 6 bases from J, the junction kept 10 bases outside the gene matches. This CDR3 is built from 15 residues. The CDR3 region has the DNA TGTGCCAGTAGTATTGGAAAGGGGGCTTTCGCTGAAGCTTTCTTT. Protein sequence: CASSIGKGAFAEAFF. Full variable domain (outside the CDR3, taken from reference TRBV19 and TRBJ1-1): DGGITQSPKYLFRKEGQNVTLSCEQNLNHDAMYWYRQDPGQGLRLIYYSQIVNDFQKGDIAEGYSVSREKKESFPLTVTSAQKNPTAFYLCASSIGKGAFAEAFFGQGTRLTVV.

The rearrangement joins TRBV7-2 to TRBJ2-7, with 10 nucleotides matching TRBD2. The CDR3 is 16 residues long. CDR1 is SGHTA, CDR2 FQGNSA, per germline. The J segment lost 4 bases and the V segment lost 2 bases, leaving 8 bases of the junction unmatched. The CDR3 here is CASSLTSGRAEYEQYF. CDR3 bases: TGTGCCAGCAGCTTAACAAGCGGGAGGGCCGAATACGAGCAGTACTTC.

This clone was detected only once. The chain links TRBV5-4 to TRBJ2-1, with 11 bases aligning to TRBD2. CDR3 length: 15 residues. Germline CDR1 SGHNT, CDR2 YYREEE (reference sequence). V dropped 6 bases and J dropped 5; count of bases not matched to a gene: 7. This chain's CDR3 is CASTKELAGDNEQFF. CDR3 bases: TGTGCCAGCACCAAAGAACTAGCGGGAGACAATGAGCAGTTCTTC.

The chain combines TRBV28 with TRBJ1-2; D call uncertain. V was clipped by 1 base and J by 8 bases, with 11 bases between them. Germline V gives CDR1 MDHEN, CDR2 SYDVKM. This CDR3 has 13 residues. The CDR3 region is CASSLSGGGGYTF. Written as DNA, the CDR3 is TGTGCCAGCAGTTTATCCGGAGGTGGAGGCTACACCTTC.

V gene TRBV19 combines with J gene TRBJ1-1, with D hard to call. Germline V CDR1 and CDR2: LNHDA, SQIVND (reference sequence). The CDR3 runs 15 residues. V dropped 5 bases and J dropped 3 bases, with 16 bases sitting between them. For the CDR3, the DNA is TGTGCCAGTAGTGTTGGGGAGGCTTATTACACTGAAGCTTTCTTT. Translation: CASSVGEAYYTEAFF.

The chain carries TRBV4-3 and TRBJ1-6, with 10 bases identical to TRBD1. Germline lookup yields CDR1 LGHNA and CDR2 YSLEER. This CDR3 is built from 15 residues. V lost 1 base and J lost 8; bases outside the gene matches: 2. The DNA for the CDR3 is TGCGCCAGCAGCCAAGCGGGGACAGGGGATTCACCCCTCCACTTT. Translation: CASSQAGTGDSPLHF.

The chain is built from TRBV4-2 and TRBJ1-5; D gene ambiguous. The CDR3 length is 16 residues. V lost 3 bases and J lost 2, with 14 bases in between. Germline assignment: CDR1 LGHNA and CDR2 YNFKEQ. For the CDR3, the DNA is TGTGCCAGCAGCCAGTCCCGGGAAGGAGGCAATCAGCCCCAGCATTTT. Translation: CASSQSREGGNQPQHF.

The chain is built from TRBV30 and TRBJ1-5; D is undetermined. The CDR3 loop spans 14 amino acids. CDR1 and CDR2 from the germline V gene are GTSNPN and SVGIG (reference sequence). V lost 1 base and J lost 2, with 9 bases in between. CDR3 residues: CAWSGEGGNQPQHF. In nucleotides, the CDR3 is TGTGCCTGGAGTGGCGAGGGCGGCAATCAGCCCCAGCATTTT.

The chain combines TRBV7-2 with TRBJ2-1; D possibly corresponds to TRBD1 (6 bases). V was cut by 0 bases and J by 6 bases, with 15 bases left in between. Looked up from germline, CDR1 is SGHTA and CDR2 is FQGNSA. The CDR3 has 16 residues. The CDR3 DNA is TGTGCCAGCAGCTTAGCCTTTGGCAGGGGAAGCAATGAGCAGTTCTTC. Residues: CASSLAFGRGSNEQFF.

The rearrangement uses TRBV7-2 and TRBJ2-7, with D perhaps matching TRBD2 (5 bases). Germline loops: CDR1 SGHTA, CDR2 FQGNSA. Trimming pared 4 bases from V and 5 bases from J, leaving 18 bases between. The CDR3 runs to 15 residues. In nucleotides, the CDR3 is TGTGCCAGCAGCTCCCTACTAGGACGACCTGACGAGCAGTACTTC. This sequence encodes CASSSLLGRPDEQYF. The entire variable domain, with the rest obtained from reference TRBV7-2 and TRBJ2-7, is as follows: GAGVSQSPSNKVTEKGKDVELRCDPISGHTALYWYRQSLGQGLEFLIYFQGNSAPDKSGLPSDRFSAERTGGSVSTLTIQRTQQEDSAVYLCASSSLLGRPDEQYFGPGTRLTVT.

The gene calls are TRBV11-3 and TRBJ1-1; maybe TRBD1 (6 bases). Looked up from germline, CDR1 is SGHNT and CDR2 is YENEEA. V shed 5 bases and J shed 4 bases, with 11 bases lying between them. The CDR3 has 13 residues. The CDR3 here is CASSQRTATEAFF. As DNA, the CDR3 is TGTGCCAGCAGCCAACGGACAGCCACTGAAGCTTTCTTT.

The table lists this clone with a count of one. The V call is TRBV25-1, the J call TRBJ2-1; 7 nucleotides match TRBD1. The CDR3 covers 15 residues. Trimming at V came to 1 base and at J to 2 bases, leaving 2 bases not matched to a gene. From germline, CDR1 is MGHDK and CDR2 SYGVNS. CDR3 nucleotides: TGTGCCAGCAGTGAATTGGACAGGCCCTACAATGAGCAGTTCTTC. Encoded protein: CASSELDRPYNEQFF.

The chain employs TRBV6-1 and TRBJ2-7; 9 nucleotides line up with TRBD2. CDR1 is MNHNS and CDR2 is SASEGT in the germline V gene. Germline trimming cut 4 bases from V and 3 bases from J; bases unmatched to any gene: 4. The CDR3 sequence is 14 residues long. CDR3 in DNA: TGTGCCAGCAGTGTACTAGCGGGCCTCTACGAGCAGTACTTC. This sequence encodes CASSVLAGLYEQYF.

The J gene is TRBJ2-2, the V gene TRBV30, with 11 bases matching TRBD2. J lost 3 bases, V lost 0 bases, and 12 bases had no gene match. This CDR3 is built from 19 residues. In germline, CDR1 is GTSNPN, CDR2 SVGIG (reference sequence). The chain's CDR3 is CAWSVRSGRASVYTGELFF. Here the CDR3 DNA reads TGTGCCTGGAGTGTTCGTAGCGGGAGGGCCAGCGTTTACACCGGGGAGCTGTTTTTT.